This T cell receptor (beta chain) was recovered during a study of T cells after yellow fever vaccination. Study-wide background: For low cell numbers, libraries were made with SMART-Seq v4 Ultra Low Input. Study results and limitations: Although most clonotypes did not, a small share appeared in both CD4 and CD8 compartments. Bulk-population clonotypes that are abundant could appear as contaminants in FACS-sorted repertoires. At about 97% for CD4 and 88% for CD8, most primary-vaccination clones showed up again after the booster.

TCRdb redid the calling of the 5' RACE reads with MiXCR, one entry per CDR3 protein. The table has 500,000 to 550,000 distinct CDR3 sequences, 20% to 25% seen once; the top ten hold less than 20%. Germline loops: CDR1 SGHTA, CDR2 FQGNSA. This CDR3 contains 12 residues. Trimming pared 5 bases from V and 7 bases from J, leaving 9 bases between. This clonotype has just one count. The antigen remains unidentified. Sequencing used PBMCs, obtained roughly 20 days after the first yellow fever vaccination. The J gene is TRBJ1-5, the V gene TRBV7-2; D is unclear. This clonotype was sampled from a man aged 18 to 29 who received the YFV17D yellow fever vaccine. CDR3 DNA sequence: TGTGCCAGCAGCCGGAAGGACCAGCCCCAGCATTTT. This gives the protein CASSRKDQPQHF. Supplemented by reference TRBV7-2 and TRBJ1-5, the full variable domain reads GAGVSQSPSNKVTEKGKDVELRCDPISGHTALYWYRQSLGQGLEFLIYFQGNSAPDKSGLPSDRFSAERTGGSVSTLTIQRTQQEDSAVYLCASSRKDQPQHFGDGTRLSIL.